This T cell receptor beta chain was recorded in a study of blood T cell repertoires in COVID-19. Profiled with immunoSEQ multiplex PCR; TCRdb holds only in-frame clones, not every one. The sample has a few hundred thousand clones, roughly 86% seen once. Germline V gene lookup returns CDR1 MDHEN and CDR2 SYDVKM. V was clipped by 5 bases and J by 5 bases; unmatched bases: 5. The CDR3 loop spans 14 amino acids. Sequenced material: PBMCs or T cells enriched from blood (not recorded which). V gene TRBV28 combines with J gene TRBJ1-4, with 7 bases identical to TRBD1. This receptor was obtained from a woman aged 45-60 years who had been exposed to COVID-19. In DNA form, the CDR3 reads TGTGCCAGCAGTAGGACAGGAGCAAATGAAAAACTGTTTTTT. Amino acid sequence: CASSRTGANEKLFF.